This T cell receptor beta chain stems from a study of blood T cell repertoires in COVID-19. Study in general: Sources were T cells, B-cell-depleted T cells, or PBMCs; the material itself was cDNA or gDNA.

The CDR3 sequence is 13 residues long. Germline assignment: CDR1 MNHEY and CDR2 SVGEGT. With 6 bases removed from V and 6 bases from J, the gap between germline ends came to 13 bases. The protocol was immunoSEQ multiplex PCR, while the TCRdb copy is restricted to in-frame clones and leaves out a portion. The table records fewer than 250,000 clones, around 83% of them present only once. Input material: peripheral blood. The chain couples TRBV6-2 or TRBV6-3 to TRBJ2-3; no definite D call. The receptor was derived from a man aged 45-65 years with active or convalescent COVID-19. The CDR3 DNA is TGTGCCAGCAGCGACTTCGCCTTGGATACGCAGTATTTT. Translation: CASSDFALDTQYF.